The sequence of this TCR beta chain was determined in a study of cytotoxic CD8 clonotypes in ibrutinib-treated CLL. Germline CDR1 and CDR2: SNHLY and FYNNEI. The V gene lost 6 bases and the J gene lost 2 bases, with 11 bases spanning the gap. This CDR3 is 14 amino acids long. The source of roughly 1.9 micrograms of genomic DNA for TCR beta libraries was cryopreserved PBMCs. TCRdb keeps only in-frame clones here, not all; method: immunoSEQ multiplex PCR. The data hold roughly 250,000 clones, with 70% observed a single time. The V call is TRBV2, the J call TRBJ2-1; D gene uncertain. This receptor was taken from a human donor with chronic lymphocytic leukemia. The specimen was PBMCs, collected after 24 months of ibrutinib treatment. In DNA, the CDR3 is TGTGCCAGCAGCGCTACTCGCACCTACAATGAGCAGTTCTTC. As protein: CASSATRTYNEQFF.